This TCR beta chain comes out of a study of blood T cell repertoires in COVID-19 (dated by TCRdb to about 2020). For context, the study as a whole: Samples covering the acute and convalescent phases of COVID-19 were provided by collaborators in the United States, Italy and Spain. Where available, HLA class I and class II types were taken from metadata supplied by the sample provider and were not determined by assay-based typing. The prospective study material was composed of cDNA or gDNA derived from T cells, B-cell-depleted T cells, or PBMCs. Deeply sampled blood TCRbeta repertoires from subjects exposed to, actively infected with, or recovered from COVID-19 were included in the dataset. The repertoires were released in a freely available public database meant as a resource for research on the immune response to SARS-CoV-2. The samples were drawn from the first 160 participants of the ongoing ImmuneRACE study and from 950 to 1,500 subjects provided by 6 global collaborators. Nearly every sample came with metadata listing a de-identified subject ID, COVID-19 status, age in years and sex. Results the study describes overall, beyond this receptor: The amount of clinical and demographic metadata varied by source and participant and was provided uncurated.

The CDR3 sequence holds 15 residues, the cysteine and phenylalanine included. Only the CDR3 portion is preserved as DNA: 45 bases, with reading frame beginning at the first base. From V the trimming removes 6 bases and from J it removes 7 bases, while the gene matches leave 15 bases of the junction unaccounted for. Looking up the germline V gene (reference sequence) yields CDR1 MNHEY and CDR2 SMNVEV. The immunoSEQ Assay, a bias-controlled multiplex PCR, was used to amplify TCRbeta CDR3 regions from genomic DNA. The paper's data handling went like this. The number of nucleated cells in each sample was estimated by amplification of reference gene primers within the assay. Sequence reads were collapsed and filtered to measure the absolute abundance of every unique TCRbeta CDR3 rearrangement. For each sample, productive Simpson clonality was calculated as the square root of Simpson's diversity index over productive rearrangements. Here the immuneACCESS table is served through TCRdb, limited to in-frame sequences with V and J called. Missing clones are a known gap in these copies; in checked studies unresolved V genes cover under half, and the rest lacks a known reason. That table supplies the V and J calls and clone size; D and trimming were determined from the DNA. The sample includes some 330,000 clones, with around 89% observed a single time. The ten largest make up more than 3% of the sample.

Each collaborating institution followed its own protocols to collect whole blood in K2EDTA tubes. For TCRbeta analysis, collaborators shipped samples in one of three forms: frozen whole blood, isolated PBMCs, or DNA extracted from either of those sample types. Turning to this clone: Its antigen is currently not known. No qualities accompany the bases; no much larger clone lies one base away.

This chain is built from TRBV27 and TRBJ2-7, with 7 bases aligning to TRBD1. This clonotype originated in a woman aged 45-65 years with active or convalescent COVID-19. The sequencing sample was made of peripheral blood. The base sequence is TGTGCCAGCAGGGCCGGGACAGTGGGCCCGGATGAGCAGTACTTC. It specifies CASRAGTVGPDEQYF.